This T cell receptor beta chain was recorded in a study of OX40 agonist ivuxolimab in advanced cancers. Study-wide context: Prior anti-PD-1, anti-PD-L1 or anti-CTLA-4 therapy was allowed; about 39% had some. Study observations and caveats: Averaging showed that CD8+ T cells had more expanded clones than CD4+ did. Clonal expansion by week 6 occurred in CD4+ and CD8+ blood T cells (at 0.1 to 3.0 mg/kg).

This clone was seen a few times. Its matching antigen is unknown. The CDR3 loop spans 14 amino acids. The ends were cut back, 7 bases at V and 2 bases at J, with 12 bases in the middle. Libraries were prepared by immunoSEQ multiplex PCR; TCRdb keeps only in-frame clonotypes and omits some of them. Among tens of thousands of clones listed, roughly 79% were seen once. The chain carries TRBV6-7 and TRBJ1-5, with D unresolved. TRBV6-7 is flagged as an ORF with uncertain function. The material sequenced was CD4+ or CD8+ T cells sorted from blood, taken in a trial of the OX40 agonist ivuxolimab. This receptor was taken from an adult with an advanced solid tumor such as melanoma, head and neck, liver or kidney cancer. CDR3: CASTLKGGNQPQHF. The CDR3 region has the DNA TGTGCCAGCACGCTTAAGGGAGGCAATCAGCCCCAGCATTTT.